This TCR beta chain was found in a study of blood T cell repertoires in COVID-19. As for the study in general: Nucleic acid was either cDNA or gDNA, and it came from T cells, B-cell-depleted T cells, or PBMCs.

Assay used: immunoSEQ multiplex PCR; TCRdb lists only in-frame clones, some missing. Of roughly 300,000 clones listed, around 90% are singletons. The CDR3 contains 15 residues. Germline CDR1 reads SGHTA; CDR2 reads FQGNSA. J lost 7 bases, V lost 5 bases, and 9 bases had no gene match. The receptor's source is a man aged 18-30 years who had recovered from COVID-19. V usage is TRBV7-2 and J usage is TRBJ2-1; 9 bases are a match to TRBD1. Sequencing was done on a sample of peripheral blood. The CDR3 DNA follows: TGTGCCAGCAGCATTTACAGGGGGCGCCGGAATGAGCAGTTCTTC. It yields the protein CASSIYRGRRNEQFF.